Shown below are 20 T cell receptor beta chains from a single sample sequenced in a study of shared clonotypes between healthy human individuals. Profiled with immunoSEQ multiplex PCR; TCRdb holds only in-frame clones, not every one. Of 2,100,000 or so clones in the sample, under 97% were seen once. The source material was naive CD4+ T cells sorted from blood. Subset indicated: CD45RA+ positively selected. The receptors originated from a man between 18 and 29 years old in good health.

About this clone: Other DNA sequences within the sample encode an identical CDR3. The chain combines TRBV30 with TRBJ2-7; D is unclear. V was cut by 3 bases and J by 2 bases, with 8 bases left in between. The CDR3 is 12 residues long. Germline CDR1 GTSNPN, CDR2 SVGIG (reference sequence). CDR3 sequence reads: CAWSGLAYEQYF. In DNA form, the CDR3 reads TGTGCCTGGAGCGGGCTCGCCTACGAGCAGTACTTC.

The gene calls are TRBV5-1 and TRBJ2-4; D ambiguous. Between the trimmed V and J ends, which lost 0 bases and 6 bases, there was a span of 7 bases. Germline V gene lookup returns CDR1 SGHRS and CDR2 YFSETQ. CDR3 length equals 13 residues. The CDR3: CASSLDRRNIQYF. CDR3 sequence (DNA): TGCGCCAGCAGCTTGGATCGGAGAAACATTCAGTACTTC.

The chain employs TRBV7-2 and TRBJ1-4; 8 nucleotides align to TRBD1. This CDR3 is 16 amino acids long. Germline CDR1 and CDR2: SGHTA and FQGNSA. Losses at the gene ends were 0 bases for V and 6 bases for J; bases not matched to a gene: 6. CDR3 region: CASSLAFSGGDEKLFF. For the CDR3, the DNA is TGTGCCAGCAGCTTAGCCTTTTCAGGGGGCGATGAAAAACTGTTTTTT.

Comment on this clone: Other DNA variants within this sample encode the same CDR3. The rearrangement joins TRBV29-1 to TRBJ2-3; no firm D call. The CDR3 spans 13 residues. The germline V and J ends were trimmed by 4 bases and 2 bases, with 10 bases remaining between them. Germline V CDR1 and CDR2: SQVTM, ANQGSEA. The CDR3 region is CSVAARLTDTQYF. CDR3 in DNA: TGCAGCGTTGCAGCGCGCCTCACAGATACGCAGTATTTT.

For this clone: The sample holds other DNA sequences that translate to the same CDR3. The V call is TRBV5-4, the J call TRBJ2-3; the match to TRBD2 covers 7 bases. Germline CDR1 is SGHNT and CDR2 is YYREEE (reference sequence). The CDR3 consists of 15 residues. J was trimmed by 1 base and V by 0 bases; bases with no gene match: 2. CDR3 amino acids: CASSLVGGGTDTQYF. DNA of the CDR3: TGTGCCAGCAGCTTGGTGGGAGGGGGCACAGATACGCAGTATTTT.

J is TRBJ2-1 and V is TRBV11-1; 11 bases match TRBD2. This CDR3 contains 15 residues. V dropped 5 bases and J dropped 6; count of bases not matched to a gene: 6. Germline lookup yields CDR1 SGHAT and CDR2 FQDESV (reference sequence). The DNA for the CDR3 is TGTGCCAGCAGCGATAGCGGGGGGGCTAGCAATGAGCAGTTCTTC. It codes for CASSDSGGASNEQFF.

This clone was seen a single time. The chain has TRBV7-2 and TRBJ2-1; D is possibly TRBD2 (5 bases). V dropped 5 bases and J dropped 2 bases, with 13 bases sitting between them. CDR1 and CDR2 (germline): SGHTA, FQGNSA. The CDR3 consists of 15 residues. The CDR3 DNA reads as TGTGCCAGCAGCCAAGACCGGGGAACCTACAATGAGCAGTTCTTC. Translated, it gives CASSQDRGTYNEQFF.

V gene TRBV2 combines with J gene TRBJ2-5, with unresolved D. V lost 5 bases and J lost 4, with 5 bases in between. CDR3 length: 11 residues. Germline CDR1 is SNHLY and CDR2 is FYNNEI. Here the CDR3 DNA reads TGTGCCAGCAGTTTCAGAGAGACCCAGTACTTC. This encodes CASSFRETQYF.

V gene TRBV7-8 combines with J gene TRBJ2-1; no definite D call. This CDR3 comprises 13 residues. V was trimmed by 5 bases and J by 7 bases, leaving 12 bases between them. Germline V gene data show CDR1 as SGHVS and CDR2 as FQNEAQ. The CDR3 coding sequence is TGTGCCAGCAGCACAAGGTTAGGTAATGAGCAGTTCTTC. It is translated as CASSTRLGNEQFF. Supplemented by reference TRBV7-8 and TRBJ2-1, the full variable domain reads GAGVSQSPRYKVAKRGQDVALRCDPISGHVSLFWYQQALGQGPEFLTYFQNEAQLDKSGLPSDRFFAERPEGSVSTLKIQRTQQEDSAVYLCASSTRLGNEQFFGPGTRLTVL.

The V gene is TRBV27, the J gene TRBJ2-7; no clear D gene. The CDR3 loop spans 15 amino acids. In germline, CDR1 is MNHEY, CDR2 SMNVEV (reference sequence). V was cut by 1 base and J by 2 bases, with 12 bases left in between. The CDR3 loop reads CASSLYSEGTYEQYF. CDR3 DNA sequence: TGTGCCAGCAGTTTATACTCAGAAGGGACCTACGAGCAGTACTTC.

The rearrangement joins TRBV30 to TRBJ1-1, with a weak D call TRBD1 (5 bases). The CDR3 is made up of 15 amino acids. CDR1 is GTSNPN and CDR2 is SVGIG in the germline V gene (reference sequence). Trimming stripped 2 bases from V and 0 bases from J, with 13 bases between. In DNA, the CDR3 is TGTGCCTGGAGTTTAAAACAGGTAATGAACACTGAAGCTTTCTTT. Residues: CAWSLKQVMNTEAFF.

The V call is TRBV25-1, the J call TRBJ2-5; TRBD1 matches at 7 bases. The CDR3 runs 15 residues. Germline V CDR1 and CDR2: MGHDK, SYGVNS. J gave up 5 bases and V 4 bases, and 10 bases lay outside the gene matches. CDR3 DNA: TGTGCCAGCAGTGGAGCAGGGGGTGGCTGGGAGACCCAGTACTTC. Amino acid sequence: CASSGAGGGWETQYF. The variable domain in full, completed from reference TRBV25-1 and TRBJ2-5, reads EADIYQTPRYLVIGTGKKITLECSQTMGHDKMYWYQQDPGMELHLIHYSYGVNSTEKGDLSSESTVSRIRTEHFPLTLESARPSHTSQYLCASSGAGGGWETQYFGPGTRLLVL.

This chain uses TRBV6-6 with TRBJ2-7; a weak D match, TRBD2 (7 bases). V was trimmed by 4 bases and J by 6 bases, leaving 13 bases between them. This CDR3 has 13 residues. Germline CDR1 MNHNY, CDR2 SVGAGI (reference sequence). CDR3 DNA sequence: TGTGCCAGCAGTTCCGGGGGCGGGGGCGAGCAGTACTTC. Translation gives CASSSGGGGEQYF.

This CDR3 is CAWKASGELFF. The CDR3 nucleotides are TGTGCCTGGAAAGCGTCCGGGGAGCTGTTTTTT. The chain has TRBV30 and TRBJ2-2; D call uncertain. The V and J ends lost 4 bases and 6 bases respectively, with 6 bases between them. Germline V lookup: CDR1 GTSNPN, CDR2 SVGIG (reference sequence). This CDR3 contains 11 residues.

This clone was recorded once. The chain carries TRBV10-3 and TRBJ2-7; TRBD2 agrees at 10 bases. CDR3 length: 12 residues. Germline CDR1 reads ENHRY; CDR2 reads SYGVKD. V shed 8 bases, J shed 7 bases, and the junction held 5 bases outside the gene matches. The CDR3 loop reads CAIGLAVGEQYF. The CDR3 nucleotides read TGTGCCATCGGACTAGCGGTAGGGGAGCAGTACTTC.

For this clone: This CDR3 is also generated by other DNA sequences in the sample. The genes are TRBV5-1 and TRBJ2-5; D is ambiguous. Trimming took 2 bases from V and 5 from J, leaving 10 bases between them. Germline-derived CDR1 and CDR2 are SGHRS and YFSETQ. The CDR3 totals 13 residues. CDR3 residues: CASSFEIRETQYF. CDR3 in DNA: TGCGCCAGCAGCTTTGAGATCCGGGAGACCCAGTACTTC.

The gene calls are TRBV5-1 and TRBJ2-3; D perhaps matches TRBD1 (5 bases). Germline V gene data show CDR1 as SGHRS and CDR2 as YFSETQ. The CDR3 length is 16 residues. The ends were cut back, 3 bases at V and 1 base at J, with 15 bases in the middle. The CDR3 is CASSSRYPRGTDTQYF. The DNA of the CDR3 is TGCGCCAGCAGCTCCCGCTACCCCAGGGGCACAGATACGCAGTATTTT.

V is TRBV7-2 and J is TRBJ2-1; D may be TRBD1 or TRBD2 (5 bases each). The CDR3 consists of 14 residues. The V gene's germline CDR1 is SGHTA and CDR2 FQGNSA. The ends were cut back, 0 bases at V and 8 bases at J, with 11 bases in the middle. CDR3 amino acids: CASSLAGPPDEQFF. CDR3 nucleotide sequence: TGTGCCAGCAGCTTAGCGGGACCCCCGGATGAGCAGTTCTTC.

The CDR3 spells CASRAGYEQYF. CDR3 in DNA: TGTGCCAGTAGGGCGGGGTACGAGCAGTACTTC. This rearrangement joins TRBV19 to TRBJ2-7; tentative D call: TRBD2 (6 bases). The CDR3 consists of 11 residues. V was pared by 6 bases and J by 4 bases, with 7 bases between. CDR1 and CDR2 (germline): LNHDA, SQIVND (reference sequence).

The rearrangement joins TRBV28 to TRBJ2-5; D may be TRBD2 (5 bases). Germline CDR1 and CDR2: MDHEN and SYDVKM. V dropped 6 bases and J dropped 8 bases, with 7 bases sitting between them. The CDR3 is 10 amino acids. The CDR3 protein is CASSGVTQYF. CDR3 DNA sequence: TGTGCCAGCAGCGGGGTTACCCAGTACTTC.